The 25 T cell receptor beta chains below all came from one sample that was sequenced in a study of blood T cell repertoires in COVID-19. Sequencing was performed with immunoSEQ multiplex PCR; in TCRdb, only in-frame clones are kept and a portion is missing. Among about 300,000 clones listed, just under 90% were seen once. The sample consisted of peripheral blood. The source of these receptors is a woman in her thirties with COVID-19, enrolled during active disease.

V gene TRBV30 combines with J gene TRBJ1-2; 8 positions match TRBD1. V gave up 4 bases and J gave up 6 bases; unmatched junction bases: 7. CDR3 length: 13 amino acids. In germline, CDR1 is GTSNPN, CDR2 SVGIG (reference sequence). Here the CDR3 DNA reads TGTGCCTGGACCTCGACAGGGGTTCATGGCTACACCTTC. Protein: CAWTSTGVHGYTF. The entire variable domain, with the rest obtained from reference TRBV30 and TRBJ1-2, is as follows: SQTIHQWPATLVQPVGSPLSLECTVEGTSNPNLYWYRQAAGRGLQLLFYSVGIGQISSEVPQNLSASRPQDRQFILSSKKLLLSDSGFYLCAWTSTGVHGYTFGSGTRLTVV.

CDR3 in DNA: TGTGCCAGCAGTCGGGACAATGGAAACACCATATATTTT. As protein: CASSRDNGNTIYF. This chain joins TRBV2 and TRBJ1-3, with a tentative D call TRBD1 (6 bases). The CDR3 is 13 amino acids. V lost 5 bases and J lost 3, with 8 bases in between. Germline V lookup: CDR1 SNHLY, CDR2 FYNNEI. The full variable domain, with the rest looked up from reference TRBV2 and TRBJ1-3, is EPEVTQTPSHQVTQMGQEVILRCVPISNHLYFYWYRQILGQKVEFLVSFYNNEISEKSEIFDDQFSVERPDGSNFTLKIRSTKLEDSAMYFCASSRDNGNTIYFGEGSWLTVV.

V gene TRBV5-1 combines with J gene TRBJ2-2; D call uncertain. The V gene's germline CDR1 is SGHRS and CDR2 YFSETQ. The CDR3 loop spans 13 amino acids. V dropped 5 bases and J dropped 4 bases, with 9 bases sitting between them. CDR3 region: CASRPERTGELFF. The CDR3 DNA sequence: TGCGCCAGCAGGCCAGAGCGCACCGGGGAGCTGTTTTTT.

The chain carries TRBV5-1 and TRBJ2-2; 10 bases align to TRBD1. Germline lookup yields CDR1 SGHRS and CDR2 YFSETQ. V lost 2 bases to trimming and J lost 5 bases; unmatched junction nucleotides: 3. The CDR3 has 15 residues. For the CDR3, the DNA is TGCGCCAGCAGCTTCGGGACAGGGGTTACCGGGGAGCTGTTTTTT. Translation: CASSFGTGVTGELFF.

The CDR3 nucleotides are TGTGCCAGCAGTGCCGGCAGGGTAAGCGAGCAGTACGTC. Its translation: CASSAGRVSEQYV. This sequence joins TRBV25-1 and TRBJ2-7; D is possibly TRBD1 (5 bases). The CDR3 runs 13 residues. In germline, CDR1 is MGHDK, CDR2 SYGVNS. Trimming stripped 4 bases from V and 6 bases from J, with 13 bases between.

This CDR3 reads CASSQTGNEKLFF. CDR3 nucleotides: TGTGCCAGCAGCCAGACAGGAAATGAAAAACTGTTTTTT. The rearrangement links TRBV5-6 to TRBJ1-4, with D maybe TRBD1 (6 bases). This CDR3 has 13 residues. Trimming shortened V by 4 bases and J by 5 bases, and 9 bases separated the two germline ends. CDR1 is SGHDT, CDR2 YYEEEE, per germline.

The genes are TRBV5-4 and TRBJ1-6; 9 nucleotides align to TRBD1. V lost 3 bases to trimming and J lost 5 bases; unmatched junction nucleotides: 0. This CDR3 has 14 amino acids. Germline V gene sequence: CDR1 SGHNT, CDR2 YYREEE (reference sequence). In nucleotides, the CDR3 is TGTGCCAGCAGCTGGACAGGGGATAATTCACCCCTCCACTTT. Translated: CASSWTGDNSPLHF.

The chain carries TRBV30 and TRBJ2-7; perhaps TRBD2 as D (5 bases). The germline gives CDR1 GTSNPN, CDR2 SVGIG (reference sequence). The V gene lost 4 bases and the J gene lost 4 bases, with 14 bases spanning the gap. This CDR3 contains 13 residues. CDR3 region: CAWNLGRGYEQYF. CDR3 nucleotide sequence: TGTGCCTGGAATCTAGGTCGAGGGTACGAGCAGTACTTC.

This chain links TRBV21-1 with TRBJ1-2; the table assigns TRBD1, which was not confirmed against the DNA. TRBV21-1 is shown as a pseudogene. The CDR3 length is 17 residues. The CDR3 here is CASSKVTPGQGDYGYTF. In DNA form, the CDR3 reads TGTGCCAGCAGCAAAGTAACTCCGGGACAGGGGGACTATGGCTACACCTTC.

The chain couples TRBV19 to TRBJ2-2; 7 positions agree with TRBD1. Germline V lookup: CDR1 LNHDA, CDR2 SQIVND (reference sequence). V lost 9 bases to trimming and J lost 2 bases; unmatched junction nucleotides: 6. The CDR3 length is 14 residues. CDR3 coding DNA: TGTGCCAGCTACAGGGGTCCTAACACCGGGGAGCTGTTTTTT. This translates into CASYRGPNTGELFF.

The V and J genes are TRBV7-9 and TRBJ1-4; D remains unclear. The germline V gene has CDR1 SEHNR and CDR2 FQNEAQ (reference sequence). V was cut by 4 bases and J by 7 bases, with 7 bases left in between. CDR3 length: 12 residues. DNA of the CDR3: TGTGCCAGCAGCTCCACGGGTGAAAAACTGTTTTTT. Translated, it gives CASSSTGEKLFF.

The CDR3 reads CASSLAGTDRGPGELFF. CDR3 DNA sequence: TGTGCCAGCAGCTTAGCGGGAACCGACAGGGGGCCCGGGGAGCTGTTTTTT. The chain has TRBV7-9 and TRBJ2-2, with 10 positions matching TRBD1. V was pared by 0 bases and J by 6 bases, with 7 bases of the junction left unmatched. Germline V gene data show CDR1 as SEHNR and CDR2 as FQNEAQ (reference sequence). The CDR3 runs 17 residues.

The chain uses TRBV18 and TRBJ2-1; D is undetermined. Germline V lookup: CDR1 KGHSH, CDR2 LQKENI. V was clipped by 2 bases and J by 10 bases, with 6 bases between them. The CDR3 runs 11 residues. The CDR3 DNA is TGTGCCAGCTCACCAATGAGGGAGCAGTTCTTC. Residues: CASSPMREQFF.

A single count supports this clone. The genes are TRBV6-4 and TRBJ1-2; no reliable D call. Germline lookup yields CDR1 MRHNA and CDR2 SNTAGT. V lost 2 bases, J lost 7 bases, and 11 bases lay in between. The CDR3 is made up of 13 amino acids. CDR3 sequence: CASSDLAGGGYTF. The CDR3 DNA is TGTGCCAGCAGTGACCTCGCGGGAGGTGGCTACACCTTC.

The chain is built from TRBV3-1 (or the pseudogene TRBV3-2) and TRBJ2-3, with 8 bases aligning to TRBD2. Germline CDR1 reads LGHDT; CDR2 reads YNNKEL (reference sequence). V was clipped by 8 bases and J by 3 bases; unmatched bases: 7. This CDR3 spans 14 amino acids. CDR3 DNA sequence: TGTGCCAGCCGTGAGCGGGGGAGAACAGATACGCAGTATTTT. It translates to CASRERGRTDTQYF.

The rearrangement links TRBV14 to TRBJ1-2; D unresolved. V lost 4 bases, J lost 8 bases, and 17 bases lay in between. The CDR3 sequence is 14 residues long. Germline CDR1 SGHDN, CDR2 FVKESK. The CDR3 region has the DNA TGTGCCAGCAGCCGCCTCGGTCAGCGCGGGGGCTACACCTTC. Translated, it gives CASSRLGQRGGYTF.

The chain is built from TRBV13 and TRBJ1-1; perhaps TRBD1 as D (5 bases). The V gene lost 4 bases and the J gene lost 1 base, with 13 bases spanning the gap. CDR3 length equals 15 residues. From germline, CDR1 is PRHDT and CDR2 FYEKMQ (reference sequence). The CDR3 region is CASSYPQETNTEAFF. The CDR3 region has the DNA TGTGCCAGCAGCTACCCACAGGAAACGAACACTGAAGCTTTCTTT.

This sequence joins TRBV2 and TRBJ1-3; unclear D gene. The CDR3 covers 16 residues. The V gene's germline CDR1 is SNHLY and CDR2 FYNNEI. Trimming removed 1 base from V and 0 bases from J, with 10 bases in between. The CDR3 reads CASSEEGSSSGNTIYF. CDR3 DNA: TGTGCCAGCAGTGAAGAAGGGAGCAGCTCTGGAAACACCATATATTTT.

J is TRBJ1-4 and V is TRBV10-2; tentatively, D is TRBD1 (6 bases). Germline V gene data show CDR1 as WSHSY and CDR2 as SAAADI. Trimming removed 5 bases from V and 3 bases from J, with 10 bases in between. The CDR3 length is 14 residues. CDR3 nucleotide sequence: TGCGCCAGCAGTAAGCCAGGGGCTAATGAAAAACTGTTTTTT. It codes for CASSKPGANEKLFF.

V is TRBV10-3 and J is TRBJ2-1; D possibly corresponds to TRBD2 (7 bases). The CDR3 contains 18 residues. V lost 1 base to trimming and J lost 2 bases, with 18 bases between them. Germline V gene lookup returns CDR1 ENHRY and CDR2 SYGVKD. CDR3: CAISEWGGRGAPYNEQFF. DNA of the CDR3: TGTGCCATCAGTGAGTGGGGTGGACGGGGGGCACCCTACAATGAGCAGTTCTTC.

The CDR3: CASSQVLSFEQFF. DNA for the CDR3: TGCGCCAGCAGCCAAGTATTGAGTTTTGAGCAGTTCTTC. The chain uses TRBV4-1 and TRBJ2-1; D not resolved. Germline lookup yields CDR1 MGHRA and CDR2 YSYEKL. The V end was cut by 1 base, the J end by 9 bases, with 10 bases between. The CDR3 totals 13 residues.

The gene calls are TRBV11-2 and TRBJ2-1; 7 bases line up with TRBD1. CDR3 length equals 16 residues. CDR1 SGHAT and CDR2 FQNNGV come from the germline V gene. V shed 5 bases and J 4 bases; nucleotides not matched to a gene: 11. CDR3 nucleotides: TGTGCCAGCAGCGACCCTGCAGGGGGTCGATACAATGAGCAGTTCTTC. Translating gives CASSDPAGGRYNEQFF.

This chain joins TRBV27 and TRBJ1-1; D is uncertain. The CDR3 has 14 residues. Germline-derived CDR1 and CDR2 are MNHEY and SMNVEV (reference sequence). V lost 6 bases, J lost 3 bases, and 14 bases lay in between. The DNA for the CDR3 is TGTGCCAGCAGAGCCAGGTCTTACGACACTGAAGCTTTCTTT. Its protein is CASRARSYDTEAFF.

Worth noting for this clone: This same CDR3 is encoded by further DNA sequences in the sample. This rearrangement joins TRBV2 to TRBJ2-5, with D tentatively TRBD2 (5 bases). This CDR3 has 13 residues. Trimming pared 4 bases from V and 2 bases from J, leaving 8 bases between. Germline lookup yields CDR1 SNHLY and CDR2 FYNNEI. The DNA for the CDR3 is TGTGCCAGCAGTGGGACTCGGCAAGAGACCCAGTACTTC. As protein: CASSGTRQETQYF.

The chain joins TRBV1 to TRBJ1-1. TRBV1 is designated a pseudogene. The CDR3 contains 13 residues. The CDR3: CTSRGGMNTEAFF. The CDR3 region has the DNA TGCACCAGCCGAGGAGGGATGAACACTGAAGCTTTCTTT.